One sample yielded the 13 T cell receptor beta chains listed below, sequenced in a study of blood T cell repertoires in COVID-19. Method: immunoSEQ multiplex PCR; TCRdb's copy keeps in-frame clones and lacks some. The profile shows 200,000 or so clones, about 88% of them singletons. The material sequenced was PBMCs or T cells enriched from blood (not recorded which). The receptors derive from a woman between 35 and 50 years old with acute COVID-19.

This sequence joins TRBV28 and TRBJ2-3; 10 bases agree with TRBD2. Germline V gene data show CDR1 as MDHEN and CDR2 as SYDVKM. This CDR3 has 16 residues. With V trimmed by 5 bases and J by 2 bases, 7 bases remained unmatched. Here the CDR3 reads CASSPRSGRFTDTQYF. In DNA form, the CDR3 reads TGTGCCAGCAGTCCCCGTAGCGGGAGGTTCACAGATACGCAGTATTTT.

The CDR3 coding sequence is TGTGCCAGCAGTTTTGTCTCAGGCAATTCACCCCTCCACTTT. It translates to CASSFVSGNSPLHF. The chain carries TRBV27 and TRBJ1-6, with unresolved D. V was cut by 3 bases and J by 7 bases, with 10 bases left in between. Germline V gene data show CDR1 as MNHEY and CDR2 as SMNVEV (reference sequence). The CDR3 covers 14 residues.

The genes are TRBV7-8 and TRBJ2-3, with 9 bases aligning to TRBD1. There are 12 residues in the CDR3. CDR1 and CDR2 from the germline V gene are SGHVS and FQNEAQ. V was pared by 5 bases and J by 10 bases, with 4 bases of the junction left unmatched. CDR3 residues: CASSIDRGAQYF. The CDR3 region has the DNA TGTGCCAGCAGCATCGACAGGGGGGCGCAGTATTTT.

This rearrangement joins TRBV6-4 to TRBJ1-6; D perhaps matches TRBD1 (5 bases). Germline-derived CDR1 and CDR2 are MRHNA and SNTAGT. The CDR3 has 15 residues. V dropped 2 bases and J dropped 3 bases, with 8 bases sitting between them. CDR3 DNA: TGTGCCAGCAGTGACCGGGGGATCTATAATTCACCCCTCCACTTT. As protein: CASSDRGIYNSPLHF.

The rearrangement joins TRBV6-5 to TRBJ1-3, with D possibly TRBD1 on 6 matching bases. V was trimmed by 3 bases and J by 5 bases, leaving 17 bases between them. Germline values: CDR1 MNHEY, CDR2 SVGAGI. The CDR3 is made up of 16 amino acids. The CDR3 sequence: CASSYSAGEGRNTIYF. CDR3 DNA: TGTGCCAGCAGTTATAGTGCAGGGGAGGGAAGAAACACCATATATTTT.

This clone occurred a few times. This chain uses TRBV9 with TRBJ1-1; D possibly corresponds to TRBD1 (6 bases). Germline assignment: CDR1 SGDLS and CDR2 YYNGEE. V lost 1 base and J lost 0, with 10 bases in between. This CDR3 contains 15 residues. CDR3 in DNA: TGTGCCAGCAGCGTAAACAGGGACATGAACACTGAAGCTTTCTTT. Its protein product is CASSVNRDMNTEAFF. Full variable domain (rest looked up from reference TRBV9 and TRBJ1-1): DSGVTQTPKHLITATGQRVTLRCSPRSGDLSVYWYQQSLDQGLQFLIQYYNGEERAKGNILERFSAQQFPDLHSELNLSSLELGDSALYFCASSVNRDMNTEAFFGQGTRLTVV.

This chain links TRBV2 with TRBJ1-1; 10 bases line up with TRBD1. The germline gives CDR1 SNHLY, CDR2 FYNNEI. Trimming at V came to 6 bases and at J to 4 bases, leaving 2 bases not matched to a gene. This CDR3 has 13 amino acids. CDR3 protein: CASRTGGGTEAFF. CDR3 nucleotide sequence: TGTGCCAGCAGGACAGGGGGCGGCACTGAAGCTTTCTTT.

The V call is TRBV6-6, the J call TRBJ2-7, with D possibly being TRBD2 (5 bases). Germline CDR1 reads MNHNY; CDR2 reads SVGAGI (reference sequence). V was shortened by 6 bases and J by 5 bases, with 14 bases between the two germline ends. The CDR3 loop spans 13 amino acids. CDR3 amino acids: CASSPEVANEQYF. CDR3 DNA: TGTGCCAGCAGCCCGGAGGTTGCTAACGAGCAGTACTTC.

The genes are TRBV7-2 and TRBJ2-1; possible D gene TRBD1, 5 bases. Trimming pared 1 base from V and 9 bases from J, leaving 7 bases between. CDR1 SGHTA and CDR2 FQGNSA come from the germline V gene. The CDR3 has 12 residues. The CDR3 region is CASSLVGVEQFF. The CDR3 nucleotides read TGTGCCAGCAGCTTAGTAGGGGTTGAGCAGTTCTTC.

This clone was seen just once. The CDR3 protein is CASSLPSGTRAQYF. The CDR3 DNA follows: TGTGCCAGCAGCCTACCCAGTGGTACACGGGCCCAGTACTTC. The rearrangement joins TRBV3-1 (or the pseudogene TRBV3-2) to TRBJ2-5; unclear D gene. The CDR3 has 14 residues. Germline V lookup: CDR1 LGHDT, CDR2 YNNKEL (reference sequence). Trimming removed 4 bases from V and 9 bases from J, with 18 bases in between.

This sequence joins TRBV18 and TRBJ2-5; 8 bases match TRBD1. CDR1 and CDR2 from the germline V gene are KGHSH and LQKENI. This CDR3 has 14 residues. V dropped 3 bases and J dropped 5; count of bases not matched to a gene: 5. Here the CDR3 DNA reads TGTGCCAGCTCACCTCCGACAGGGGAGGAGACCCAGTACTTC. This gives the protein CASSPPTGEETQYF.

The sample holds a few counts of this clone. The rearrangement joins TRBV18 to TRBJ2-5, with no clear D. Trimming removed 2 bases at V and 4 bases at J, with 11 bases between. Germline CDR1 reads KGHSH; CDR2 reads LQKENI. The CDR3 runs to 14 residues. CDR3 nucleotide sequence: TGTGCCAGCTCACCAGCCGAGAGGAGAGAGACCCAGTACTTC. It codes for CASSPAERRETQYF.

The chain couples TRBV2 to TRBJ2-1; 9 nucleotides align to TRBD1. Per germline, CDR1 SNHLY and CDR2 FYNNEI. V gave up 6 bases and J gave up 4 bases; unmatched junction bases: 7. The CDR3 runs to 15 residues. CDR3: CASRPQGARYNEQFF. DNA of the CDR3: TGTGCCAGCAGGCCACAGGGGGCGCGGTACAATGAGCAGTTCTTC.